The next 28 T cell receptor beta chains were all read from a single sample in a study of CD8+ T cells in alopecia areata (dated 2018 in TCRdb). Library method: the immunoSEQ multiplex PCR assay. For TCR sequencing, RNA was extracted from every sample and reverse transcribed into cDNA to serve as template. In its TCRdb copy, this immuneACCESS table keeps in-frame sequences only and misses some clones. Where compared with another copy, unresolved V genes explain less than half of these, and the others have no known cause. Within this sample are 200,000 or so clones, with roughly 50% of them counted one time only. Together, the top ten hold over 4% of the sample. The sample taken for sequencing was CD8+ T cells sorted from blood. The receptors shown here come from a human donor in good health.

In regard to this clone: Germline is not matched at one junction end, which may reflect a read error. The gene calls are TRBV7-8 and TRBJ1-5; 7 bases line up with TRBD1. CDR3 length: 14 amino acids. CDR1 and CDR2 (germline): SGHVS, FQNEAQ. CDR3: CASRGDSSNHPQHF. CDR3 in DNA: TGTGCCAGCAGGGGGGACAGTAGCAATCATCCCCAGCATTTT.

In its sample, this clone was seen a few times. This sequence joins TRBV6-6 and TRBJ1-5; perhaps TRBD1 as D (5 bases). The CDR3 totals 13 residues. Germline-derived CDR1 and CDR2 are MNHNY and SVGAGI (reference sequence). The V and J ends lost 8 bases and 7 bases respectively, with 15 bases between them. The CDR3 DNA reads TGTGCCAGCTCTTCAGGGCTAAGCCAGCCCCAGCATTTT. It is translated as CASSSGLSQPQHF.

This chain joins TRBV29-1 and TRBJ2-1; D possibly corresponds to TRBD2 (5 bases). The CDR3 contains 14 residues. From germline, CDR1 is SQVTM and CDR2 ANQGSEA. V shed 8 bases and J shed 2 bases, with 16 bases lying between them. CDR3: CSTRTDYAYNEQFF. The CDR3 DNA reads TGCAGCACGCGGACCGACTACGCCTACAATGAGCAGTTCTTC.

The chain has TRBV6-6 and TRBJ1-2; TRBD1 matches at 7 bases. V shed 0 bases and J 4 bases; nucleotides not matched to a gene: 8. Germline V lookup: CDR1 MNHNY, CDR2 SVGAGI (reference sequence). The CDR3 consists of 16 residues. The CDR3 region has the DNA TGTGCCAGCAGTTACTCCCGCATCGACAGGGTCTATGGCTACACCTTC. Protein: CASSYSRIDRVYGYTF.

This clone turned up a few times. The V and J genes are TRBV30 and TRBJ1-5, with D perhaps matching TRBD1 (5 bases). V was cut by 4 bases and J by 1 base, with 14 bases left in between. Germline-derived CDR1 and CDR2 are GTSNPN and SVGIG (reference sequence). The CDR3 loop spans 15 amino acids. The CDR3 is CAWTYGGGSNQPQHF. CDR3 sequence (DNA): TGTGCCTGGACCTACGGGGGGGGGAGCAATCAGCCCCAGCATTTT.

The rearrangement uses TRBV5-1 and TRBJ2-1; no firm D call. CDR3 size: 11 residues. Germline-derived CDR1 and CDR2 are SGHRS and YFSETQ. Trimming shortened V by 2 bases and J by 8 bases, and 5 bases separated the two germline ends. The CDR3 region has the DNA TGCGCCAGCAGCTTTTCGGATGAGCAGTTCTTC. Its protein is CASSFSDEQFF.

This chain connects TRBV5-1 to TRBJ1-2; TRBD1 matches at 10 bases. Germline CDR1 is SGHRS and CDR2 is YFSETQ. This CDR3 has 14 residues. V dropped 4 bases and J dropped 6; count of bases not matched to a gene: 6. CDR3 nucleotide sequence: TGCGCCAGCAGCGCCGGGACAGGGGCGAATGGCTACACCTTC. This sequence encodes CASSAGTGANGYTF.

The chain joins TRBV6-1 to TRBJ1-2; unclear D gene. The CDR3 spans 14 residues. Germline V gene data show CDR1 as MNHNS and CDR2 as SASEGT. V was shortened by 2 bases and J by 6 bases, with 13 bases between the two germline ends. The CDR3 bases are TGTGCCAGCAGTGAAACCGGGTATTCCAATGGCTACACCTTC. Translating it yields CASSETGYSNGYTF.

The DNA of the CDR3 is TGTGCCAGCAGTGAATATATTGGGTCTGAAGCTTTCTTT. Encoded protein: CASSEYIGSEAFF. V gene TRBV25-1 combines with J gene TRBJ1-1; D uncertain. The CDR3 contains 13 residues. Trimming removed 0 bases from V and 6 bases from J, with 8 bases in between. The germline CDR1 and CDR2 sequences are MGHDK and SYGVNS.

The chain carries TRBV25-1 and TRBJ1-1, with D unclear. Looked up from germline, CDR1 is MGHDK and CDR2 is SYGVNS. The CDR3 is made up of 12 amino acids. Deletions cut 5 bases from V and 6 bases from J, with 10 bases between. CDR3 nucleotides: TGTGCCAGCAGTACCGACGGGGCTGAAGCTTTCTTT. Translation: CASSTDGAEAFF.

The chain is built from TRBV27 and TRBJ1-1; 9 bases map to TRBD1. The CDR3 length is 15 residues. The germline CDR1 and CDR2 sequences are MNHEY and SMNVEV (reference sequence). Losses at the gene ends were 5 bases for V and 4 bases for J; bases not matched to a gene: 8. CDR3 sequence (DNA): TGTGCCAGCAGTCCGCTCGACAGGGGGTTCACTGAAGCTTTCTTT. Its translation: CASSPLDRGFTEAFF.

The chain couples TRBV27 to TRBJ2-1, with a possible D match to TRBD1 (6 bases). The CDR3 runs to 13 residues. The V gene lost 6 bases and the J gene lost 7 bases, with 13 bases spanning the gap. Germline CDR1 is MNHEY and CDR2 is SMNVEV (reference sequence). The DNA for the CDR3 is TGTGCCAGCAGATTCTCAGGGGTGAATGAGCAGTTCTTC. This translates into CASRFSGVNEQFF.

The CDR3 coding sequence is TGCGCCAGCAGGGAGGGCGGAAGCTCCTACAATGAGCAGTTCTTC. Translating gives CASREGGSSYNEQFF. This sequence joins TRBV4-1 and TRBJ2-1; D might be TRBD2 (6 bases). Germline V gene data show CDR1 as MGHRA and CDR2 as YSYEKL. The V end lost 6 bases, the J end lost 0 bases, and 12 bases lay between the germline ends. The CDR3 consists of 15 residues.

This chain connects TRBV6-5 to TRBJ2-1, with TRBD2 identical over 11 bases. This CDR3 comprises 15 residues. V lost 5 bases to trimming and J lost 5 bases; unmatched junction nucleotides: 5. Germline V gene lookup returns CDR1 MNHEY and CDR2 SVGAGI. The CDR3 here is CASSQLAGVNNEQFF. The CDR3 DNA reads TGTGCCAGCAGTCAACTAGCGGGGGTCAACAATGAGCAGTTCTTC.

In the case of this clone: The identical CDR3 is also encoded by other nucleotide sequences in the sample. The chain links TRBV5-6 to TRBJ1-1; D remains ambiguous. Germline V gene sequence: CDR1 SGHDT, CDR2 YYEEEE. Trimming took off 4 bases at V and 2 bases at J, with 3 bases between the two ends. This CDR3 region has 11 residues. The CDR3, as DNA: TGTGCCAGCAGCCGAAACACTGAAGCTTTCTTT. This encodes CASSRNTEAFF.

The chain couples TRBV10-3 to TRBJ2-7; either TRBD1 or TRBD2 may supply D (5 bases each). Trimming shortened V by 6 bases and J by 2 bases, and 11 bases separated the two germline ends. This CDR3 has 13 amino acids. Germline CDR1 ENHRY, CDR2 SYGVKD. CDR3 sequence: CAISRDDTYEQYF. In nucleotides, the CDR3 is TGTGCCATCAGCCGGGACGACACCTACGAGCAGTACTTC.

This clone occurred a few times. The chain couples TRBV7-9 to TRBJ2-5; D is unresolved. Germline V lookup: CDR1 SEHNR, CDR2 FQNEAQ (reference sequence). Trimming pared 1 base from V and 14 bases from J, leaving 11 bases between. This CDR3 contains 11 residues. The CDR3 sequence: CASSLGLHKYF. In nucleotides, the CDR3 is TGTGCCAGCAGCTTAGGACTGCATAAATACTTC.

This chain connects TRBV6-5 to TRBJ2-5, with D perhaps TRBD1 (6 bases). The CDR3 contains 14 residues. Germline V CDR1 and CDR2: MNHEY, SVGAGI. The V and J ends lost 2 bases and 3 bases respectively, with 10 bases between them. The CDR3 DNA follows: TGTGCCAGCAGTTACCGGACAGCGGAAGAGACCCAGTACTTC. As protein: CASSYRTAEETQYF.

This chain joins TRBV6-6 and TRBJ1-5, with unresolved D. Trimming took off 2 bases at V and 4 bases at J, with 3 bases between the two ends. This CDR3 comprises 12 residues. Germline V lookup: CDR1 MNHNY, CDR2 SVGAGI (reference sequence). The CDR3 is CASSYLNQPQHF. As DNA, the CDR3 is TGTGCCAGCAGTTACCTAAATCAGCCCCAGCATTTT.

This chain joins TRBV7-9 and TRBJ1-2; no clear D. The V gene's germline CDR1 is SEHNR and CDR2 FQNEAQ (reference sequence). CDR3 length equals 12 residues. Trimming stripped 6 bases from V and 6 bases from J, with 11 bases between. The CDR3 DNA follows: TGTGCCAGCAGTCCCCCGACGGATGGCTACACCTTC. It is translated as CASSPPTDGYTF.

V gene TRBV13 combines with J gene TRBJ1-4, with 8 bases lining up with TRBD1. Unmatched junction bases numbered 4, after V lost 4 bases and J lost 0 bases. CDR3 length: 16 amino acids. Germline CDR1 PRHDT, CDR2 FYEKMQ (reference sequence). The CDR3 DNA is TGTGCCAGCAGCTCCGGGGGACAGGCAACTAATGAAAAACTGTTTTTT. Protein: CASSSGGQATNEKLFF.

The chain links TRBV5-4 to TRBJ1-1; D might be TRBD1 (5 bases). Per germline, CDR1 SGHNT and CDR2 YYREEE (reference sequence). V was shortened by 6 bases and J by 1 base, with 10 bases between the two germline ends. The CDR3 consists of 13 residues. CDR3 region: CASTDSWNTEAFF. In DNA, the CDR3 is TGTGCCAGCACCGACAGTTGGAACACTGAAGCTTTCTTT.

The V call is TRBV5-1, the J call TRBJ1-2; no definite D call. V lost 4 bases and J 5 bases, leaving 12 bases between the germline ends. Per germline, CDR1 SGHRS and CDR2 YFSETQ. The CDR3 has 13 residues. The CDR3, as DNA: TGCGCCAGCAGCGAGGCCCCGGGATATGGCTACACCTTC. This translates into CASSEAPGYGYTF. Combining the CDR3 with reference TRBV5-1 and TRBJ1-2 gives the whole variable domain KAGVTQTPRYLIKTRGQQVTLSCSPISGHRSVSWYQQTPGQGLQFLFEYFSETQRNKGNFPGRFSGRQFSNSRSEMNVSTLELGDSALYLCASSEAPGYGYTFGSGTRLTVV.

The genes are TRBV19 and TRBJ2-5; the match to TRBD1 covers 8 bases. In germline, CDR1 is LNHDA, CDR2 SQIVND (reference sequence). Trimming took 4 bases from V and 2 from J; bases not matched to a gene: 12. CDR3 length: 17 amino acids. The CDR3 DNA reads TGTGCCAGTAGTACCTTCCCGGGCAGGGGGCCACAAGAGACCCAGTACTTC. As protein: CASSTFPGRGPQETQYF.

Regarding this clone: The conserved closing phenylalanine or tryptophan is absent in this CDR3, likely reflecting a read error. No DNA is shown, since the ends of the CDR3 on it are uncertain; the CDR3 is the one TCRdb lists. Here the CDR3 reads CASTRQLSGG. V and J are TRBV23-1 and TRBJ1-2; the tabulated D call, TRBD1, remains unverified against the DNA. TRBV23-1 is an ORF for which the function is uncertain. The CDR3 has 10 amino acids, counting both end residues.

Turning to this clone: Distinct nucleotide sequences in the sample also encode this CDR3. This chain connects TRBV7-9 to TRBJ1-1; TRBD1 matches at 7 bases. Germline CDR1 SEHNR, CDR2 FQNEAQ (reference sequence). The junction had 5 bases not matched to a gene; V was cut back by 5 bases and J by 2 bases. The CDR3 length is 14 residues. The CDR3 loop is CASSPGTANTEAFF. Written as DNA, the CDR3 is TGTGCCAGCAGCCCCGGGACAGCAAACACTGAAGCTTTCTTT.

This clone was counted only a few times. The chain is built from TRBV29-1 and TRBJ2-1; TRBD1 is a possible D gene (5 bases). Trimming removed 7 bases at V and 5 bases at J, with 12 bases between. Per germline, CDR1 SQVTM and CDR2 ANQGSEA. The CDR3 loop spans 12 amino acids. The CDR3 sequence: CSATVLNNEQFF. The CDR3 DNA reads TGCAGCGCGACAGTCCTTAACAATGAGCAGTTCTTC.

This clone was counted between two and nine times. The rearrangement links TRBV7-9 to TRBJ2-7, with D perhaps TRBD1 (5 bases). Germline CDR1 reads SEHNR; CDR2 reads FQNEAQ (reference sequence). The CDR3 has 16 residues. The V gene lost 7 bases and the J gene lost 6 bases, with 25 bases spanning the gap. The CDR3 reads CASTDPKGPAVTEQYF. The CDR3 DNA follows: TGTGCCAGCACCGATCCAAAGGGGCCCGCGGTTACCGAGCAGTACTTC.